This T cell receptor (beta chain) appears in the sequencing data of a study of T-cell reconstitution after alpha-beta-depleted transplantation in children. This CDR3 is built from 15 residues. V lost 6 bases, J lost 7 bases, and 7 bases stayed unmatched. Unique molecular identifiers were incorporated when the TCRbeta library was constructed. MiXCR, run by TCRdb on the PCR reads, gives a single entry per CDR3 protein. Of 450,000 to 500,000 distinct CDR3 sequences in the sample, approximately 12% were seen once. V usage is TRBV12-3 or TRBV12-4 and J usage is TRBJ2-3; 13 nucleotides align to TRBD2. This clonotype originated in a human donor who donated a stem cell graft to a child with combined immunodeficiency. The material sequenced was PBMCs from the stem cell graft donor, taken from the stem cell graft. The CDR3 nucleotides are TGTGCCAGCAGCCCTACTAGCGGGGGGGCAAATACGCAGTATTTT. It specifies CASSPTSGGANTQYF.